This paragraph covers one T cell receptor (beta chain) sequence. Original handling: It was from reference gene primer amplification that nucleated cell counts were estimated. Sequencing used immunoSEQ multiplex PCR; TCRdb keeps in-frame clones, though not all of them. That table furnishes V, J and clone size, whereas the DNA furnished D and trimming. The sample includes about 110,000 clones, over 75% of them seen just once. The data are from a study of blood T cell repertoires in COVID-19. Study information: Acute-phase and convalescent COVID-19 samples originated in the United States, Italy and Spain. PBMCs, B-cell-depleted T cells, or T cells were the source of the cDNA or gDNA that made up the material.

This CDR3 has 13 residues. Germline CDR1 is MNHEY and CDR2 is SVGAGI. Trimming removed 2 bases at V and 1 base at J, with 5 bases between. The sequenced sample was peripheral blood. The chain links TRBV6-5 to TRBJ1-1, with no clear D. This receptor was identified in a woman between 65 and 79 years old who had recovered from COVID-19. As DNA, the CDR3 is TGTGCCAGCAGTTACACGGGGAACACTGAAGCTTTCTTT. This gives the protein CASSYTGNTEAFF.